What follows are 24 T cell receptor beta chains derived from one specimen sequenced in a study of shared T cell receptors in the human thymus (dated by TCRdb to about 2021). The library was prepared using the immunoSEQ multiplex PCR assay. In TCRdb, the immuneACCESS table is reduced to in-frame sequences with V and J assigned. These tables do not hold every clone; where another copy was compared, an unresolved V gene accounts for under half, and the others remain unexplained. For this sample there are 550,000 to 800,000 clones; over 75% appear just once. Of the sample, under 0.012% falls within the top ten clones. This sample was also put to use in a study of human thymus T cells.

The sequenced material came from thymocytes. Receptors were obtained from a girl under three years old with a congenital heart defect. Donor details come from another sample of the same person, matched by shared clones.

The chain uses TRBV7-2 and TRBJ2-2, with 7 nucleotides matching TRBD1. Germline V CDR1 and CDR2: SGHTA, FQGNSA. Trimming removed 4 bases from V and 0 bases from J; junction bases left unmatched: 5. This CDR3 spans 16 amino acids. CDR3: CASSSQGRTNTGELFF. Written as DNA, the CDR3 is TGTGCCAGCAGCTCACAGGGGCGGACGAACACCGGGGAGCTGTTTTTT.

The CDR3 loop is CASSCGQHQETQYF. The CDR3 DNA follows: TGTGCCAGCAGTTGTGGACAGCACCAAGAGACCCAGTACTTC. This chain joins TRBV6-5 and TRBJ2-5; a weak D match, TRBD1 (6 bases). Germline V gene data show CDR1 as MNHEY and CDR2 as SVGAGI. The V end was cut by 4 bases, the J end by 0 bases, with 9 bases between. The CDR3 consists of 14 residues.

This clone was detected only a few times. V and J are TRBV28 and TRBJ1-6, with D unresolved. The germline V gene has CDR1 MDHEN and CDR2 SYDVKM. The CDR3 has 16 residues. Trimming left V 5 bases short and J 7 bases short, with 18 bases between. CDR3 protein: CASSHRALPGNSPLHF. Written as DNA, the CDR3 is TGTGCCAGCAGTCACCGTGCTCTCCCGGGGAATTCACCCCTCCACTTT.

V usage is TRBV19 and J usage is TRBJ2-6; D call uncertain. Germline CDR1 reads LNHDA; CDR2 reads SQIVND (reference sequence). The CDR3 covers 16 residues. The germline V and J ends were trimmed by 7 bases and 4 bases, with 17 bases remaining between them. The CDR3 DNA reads TGTGCCAGTATGGGTCAGACTGGATCCGGGGCCAACGTCCTGACTTTC. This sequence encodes CASMGQTGSGANVLTF.

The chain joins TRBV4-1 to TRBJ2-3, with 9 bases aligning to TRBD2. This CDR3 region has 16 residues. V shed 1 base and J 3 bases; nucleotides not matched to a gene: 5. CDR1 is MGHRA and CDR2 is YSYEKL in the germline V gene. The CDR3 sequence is CASSQVSGGLTDTQYF. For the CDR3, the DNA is TGCGCCAGCAGCCAAGTTAGCGGGGGATTAACAGATACGCAGTATTTT.

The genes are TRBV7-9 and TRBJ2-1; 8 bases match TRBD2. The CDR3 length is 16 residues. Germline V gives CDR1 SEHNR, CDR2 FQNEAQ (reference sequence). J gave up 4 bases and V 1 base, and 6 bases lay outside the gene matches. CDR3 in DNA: TGTGCCAGCAGCTTAGAAGACGGGGGGGAATACAATGAGCAGTTCTTC. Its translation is CASSLEDGGEYNEQFF.

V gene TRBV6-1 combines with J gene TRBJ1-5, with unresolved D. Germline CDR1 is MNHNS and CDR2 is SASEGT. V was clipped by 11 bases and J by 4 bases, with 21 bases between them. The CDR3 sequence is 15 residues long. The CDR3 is CASLAEANFNQPQHF. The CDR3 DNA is TGTGCCTCCCTCGCGGAGGCAAATTTTAATCAGCCCCAGCATTTT.

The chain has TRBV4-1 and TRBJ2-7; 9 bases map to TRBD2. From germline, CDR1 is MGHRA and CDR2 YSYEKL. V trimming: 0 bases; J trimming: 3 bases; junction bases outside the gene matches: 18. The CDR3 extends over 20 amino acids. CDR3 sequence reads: CASSQEVFPCLAGKCYEQYF. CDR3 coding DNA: TGCGCCAGCAGCCAAGAAGTTTTTCCGTGTCTAGCGGGGAAGTGCTACGAGCAGTACTTC.

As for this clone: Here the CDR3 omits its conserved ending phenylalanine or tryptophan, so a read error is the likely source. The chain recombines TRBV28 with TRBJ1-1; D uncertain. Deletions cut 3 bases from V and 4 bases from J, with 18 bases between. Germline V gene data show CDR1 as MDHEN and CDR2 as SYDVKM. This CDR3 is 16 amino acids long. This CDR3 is CASSFALRELITEAFL. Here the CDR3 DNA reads TGTGCCAGCAGTTTCGCCCTGAGGGAATTAATCACTGAAGCTTTCCTT.

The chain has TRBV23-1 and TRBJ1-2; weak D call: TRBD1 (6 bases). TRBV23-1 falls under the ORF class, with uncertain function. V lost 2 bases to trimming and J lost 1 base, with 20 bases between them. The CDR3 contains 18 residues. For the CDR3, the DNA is TGCGCCAGCAGTCAACGCCCCCCCACAGGGCGGATTAACTATGGCTACACCTTC. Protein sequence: CASSQRPPTGRINYGYTF.

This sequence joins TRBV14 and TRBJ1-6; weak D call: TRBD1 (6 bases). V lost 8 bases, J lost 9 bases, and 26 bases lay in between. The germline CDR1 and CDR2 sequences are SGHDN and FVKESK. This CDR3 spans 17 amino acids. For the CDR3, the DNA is TGTGCCAGCGTGCTTAGCAGGGGCATCGGGTTAGCTTCACCCCTCCACTTT. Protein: CASVLSRGIGLASPLHF.

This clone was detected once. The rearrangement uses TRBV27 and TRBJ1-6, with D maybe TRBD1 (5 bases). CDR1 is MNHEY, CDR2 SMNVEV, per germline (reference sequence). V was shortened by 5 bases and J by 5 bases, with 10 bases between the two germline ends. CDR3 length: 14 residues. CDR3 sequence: CASSLRQNNSPLHF. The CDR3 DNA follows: TGTGCCAGCAGTCTCAGACAGAATAATTCACCCCTCCACTTT.

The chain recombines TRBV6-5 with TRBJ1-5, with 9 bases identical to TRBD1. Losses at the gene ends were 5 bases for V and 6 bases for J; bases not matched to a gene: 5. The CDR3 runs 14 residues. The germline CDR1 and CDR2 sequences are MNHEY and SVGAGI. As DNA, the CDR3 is TGTGCCAGCAGTGGGGACAGGGATGGTCAGCCCCAGCATTTT. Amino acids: CASSGDRDGQPQHF.

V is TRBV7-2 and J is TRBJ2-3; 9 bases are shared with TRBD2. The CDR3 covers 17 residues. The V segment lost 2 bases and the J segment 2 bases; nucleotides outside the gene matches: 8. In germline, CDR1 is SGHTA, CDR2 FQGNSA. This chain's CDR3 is CASSLPRLAAYTDTQYF. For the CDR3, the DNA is TGTGCCAGCAGCTTACCCCGACTAGCGGCGTACACAGATACGCAGTATTTT.

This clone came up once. Here the CDR3 reads CASREWDNPYTEAFF. Here the CDR3 DNA reads TGTGCCAGTAGGGAGTGGGACAACCCATACACTGAAGCTTTCTTT. The chain is built from TRBV25-1 and TRBJ1-1, with D possibly matching TRBD1 (6 bases). V was clipped by 9 bases and J by 3 bases, with 20 bases between them. CDR3 size: 15 residues. Germline lookup yields CDR1 MGHDK and CDR2 SYGVNS.

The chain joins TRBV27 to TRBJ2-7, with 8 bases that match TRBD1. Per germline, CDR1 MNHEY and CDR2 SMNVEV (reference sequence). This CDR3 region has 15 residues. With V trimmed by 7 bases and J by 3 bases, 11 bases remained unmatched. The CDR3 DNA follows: TGTGCCAGCAAAGGACAGGGTGCGCTATACTACGAGCAGTACTTC. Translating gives CASKGQGALYYEQYF.

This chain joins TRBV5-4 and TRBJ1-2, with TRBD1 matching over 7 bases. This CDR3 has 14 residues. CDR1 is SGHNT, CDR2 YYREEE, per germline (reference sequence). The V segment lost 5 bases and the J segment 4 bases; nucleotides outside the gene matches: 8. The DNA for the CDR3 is TGTGCCAGCAGTTTAGACAGGGCTAGCTATGGCTACACCTTC. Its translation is CASSLDRASYGYTF.

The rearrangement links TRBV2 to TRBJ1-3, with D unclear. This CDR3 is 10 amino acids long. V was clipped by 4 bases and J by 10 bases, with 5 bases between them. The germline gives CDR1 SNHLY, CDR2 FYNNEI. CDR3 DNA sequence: TGTGCCAGCAGTGGGGAGACCATATATTTT. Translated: CASSGETIYF.

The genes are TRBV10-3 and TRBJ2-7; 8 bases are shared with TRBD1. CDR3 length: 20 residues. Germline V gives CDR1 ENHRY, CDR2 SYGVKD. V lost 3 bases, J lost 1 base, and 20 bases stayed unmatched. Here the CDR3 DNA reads TGTGCCATCAGTGAATCCTTCATAGAAAAATGGACAGGGTGTTCCTACGAGCAGTACTTC. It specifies CAISESFIEKWTGCSYEQYF.

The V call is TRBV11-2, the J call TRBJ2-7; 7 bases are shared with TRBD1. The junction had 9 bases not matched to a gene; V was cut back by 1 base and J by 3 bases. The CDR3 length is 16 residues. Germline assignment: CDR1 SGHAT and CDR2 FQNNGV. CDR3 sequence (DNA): TGTGCCAGCAGCTTAGTTAGGGACAGAGAAATCTACGAGCAGTACTTC. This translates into CASSLVRDREIYEQYF.

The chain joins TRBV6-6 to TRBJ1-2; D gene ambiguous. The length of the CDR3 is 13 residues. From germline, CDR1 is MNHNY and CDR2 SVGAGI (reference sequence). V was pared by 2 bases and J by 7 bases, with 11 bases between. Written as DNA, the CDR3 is TGTGCCAGCAGTTACAGCGTGGTTCTTGGCTACACCTTC. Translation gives CASSYSVVLGYTF.

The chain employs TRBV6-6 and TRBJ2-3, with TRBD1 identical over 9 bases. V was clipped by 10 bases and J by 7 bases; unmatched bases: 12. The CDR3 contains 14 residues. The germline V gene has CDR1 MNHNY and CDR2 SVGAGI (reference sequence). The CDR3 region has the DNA TGTGCCACCTTTGGGGACAGGGTTTATAATACGCAGTATTTT. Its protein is CATFGDRVYNTQYF.

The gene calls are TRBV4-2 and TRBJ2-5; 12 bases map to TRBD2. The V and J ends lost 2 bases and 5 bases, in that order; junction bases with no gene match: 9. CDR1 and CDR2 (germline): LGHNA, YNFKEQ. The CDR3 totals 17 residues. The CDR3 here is CASSQPPASGGAETQYF. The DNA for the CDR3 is TGTGCCAGCAGCCAACCCCCGGCTAGCGGGGGGGCGGAGACCCAGTACTTC.

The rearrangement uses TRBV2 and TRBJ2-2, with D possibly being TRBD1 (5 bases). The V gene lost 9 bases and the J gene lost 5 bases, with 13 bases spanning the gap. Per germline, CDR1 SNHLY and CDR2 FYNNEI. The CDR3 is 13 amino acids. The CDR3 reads CARGQVRTGELFF. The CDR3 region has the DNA TGTGCCAGGGGGCAGGTTAGGACCGGGGAGCTGTTTTTT.